The clone carrying this TCR beta chain has ten or more counts. The antigen is undetermined. These data belong to a study of T cells in Graves' hyperthyroidism and ophthalmopathy. Authors of the study amplified TCR beta CDR3 regions from RNA transcripts. The study used the HTBI primer set for a first-round RT-PCR of the TCR CDR3. MiXCR, applied by TCRdb to the multiplex PCR reads, yields one record per CDR3 protein. The table has fewer than 350,000 distinct CDR3 sequences, roughly 14% seen once. Whole-study results and caveats: Stable hyperthyroidism and ophthalmopathy were separated using 13 V-J signatures.

The V gene lost 7 bases and the J gene lost 1 base, with 25 bases spanning the gap. From germline, CDR1 is MDHEN and CDR2 SYDVKM. CDR3 length: 18 amino acids. This chain joins TRBV28 and TRBJ1-1; D is unresolved. The TCR sequence derives from a woman in her 30s with Graves' hyperthyroidism that later progressed to Graves' ophthalmopathy. Sequenced material: blood. DNA for the CDR3: TGTGCCAGCACCTTGCCGGCAGCCCGATTTGGGAGGAACACTGAAGCTTTCTTT. Translating it yields CASTLPAARFGRNTEAFF.